The present T cell receptor (beta chain) was sequenced within a study of CD8+ T cells in alopecia areata. This CDR3 region has 14 residues. V lost 3 bases, J lost 1 base, and 10 bases lay in between. Germline assignment: CDR1 SQVTM and CDR2 ANQGSEA. Study-level points and caveats: Compared with normal scalp, lesional scalp had higher clonality and more expanded CD8+ clones.

In each case, RNA was isolated and then reverse transcribed into cDNA as the sequencing template. The data were produced by immunoSEQ multiplex PCR, yet TCRdb's version contains in-frame clones alone and is incomplete. The sample has 120,000 or so clones, about 50% seen once. A remark on this clone: The antigen is not known. Within the sample, other DNA sequences also encode this same CDR3.

The sequenced sample was NKG2D-low CD8+ T cells sorted from blood. V usage is TRBV29-1 and J usage is TRBJ2-1; D is undetermined. The source of this sequence is a human donor with alopecia areata. CDR3 region: CSVEAGASYNEQFF. The CDR3 nucleotides read TGCAGCGTTGAGGCAGGAGCTTCCTACAATGAGCAGTTCTTC.